The 26 T cell receptor beta chains in this list originate from one sample, sequenced in a study of cytomegalovirus exposure and HLA in healthy donors. Vbeta (60) and Jbeta (13) primers were used in the PCR. Profiling relied on immunoSEQ multiplex PCR, and the TCRdb table lists in-frame clones only, not all of them. The sample shows 55,000 to 70,000 clones, around three quarters of them seen only once. The specimen sequenced was PBMCs. The receptors shown here come from a man in his late teens or twenties in good health and CMV-seropositive.

The CDR3 nucleotides read TGTGCCATCAGGATAAACAGCGGGGGGGGAGCCTACGAGCAGTACTTC. Protein sequence: CAIRINSGGGAYEQYF. This chain links TRBV10-3 with TRBJ2-7, with TRBD2 identical over 10 bases. The junction had 10 bases not matched to a gene; V was cut back by 6 bases and J by 2 bases. The CDR3 length is 16 residues. CDR1 and CDR2 (germline): ENHRY, SYGVKD.

This chain joins TRBV2 and TRBJ1-1; D not certain. V shed 2 bases and J shed 1 base, with 5 bases lying between them. The germline CDR1 and CDR2 sequences are SNHLY and FYNNEI. The CDR3 consists of 13 residues. CDR3 in DNA: TGTGCCAGCAGTGAATCGGGGAACACTGAAGCTTTCTTT. This gives the protein CASSESGNTEAFF.

This clone was seen a handful of times. V usage is TRBV6-5 and J usage is TRBJ1-5; D not certain. The ends were cut back, 4 bases at V and 2 bases at J, with 6 bases in the middle. CDR1 MNHEY and CDR2 SVGAGI come from the germline V gene. This CDR3 spans 13 amino acids. CDR3 protein: CASSSRGNQPQHF. The CDR3 bases are TGTGCCAGCAGTTCCCGGGGCAATCAGCCCCAGCATTTT.

CDR3 residues: CAWSAGVRLYGYTF. The CDR3 DNA reads TGTGCCTGGTCCGCAGGGGTTAGACTCTATGGCTACACCTTC. The chain links TRBV30 to TRBJ1-2; D might be TRBD1 (6 bases). Germline values: CDR1 GTSNPN, CDR2 SVGIG (reference sequence). Trimming removed 5 bases at V and 4 bases at J, with 17 bases between. The CDR3 has 14 amino acids. Full variable domain (missing parts from reference TRBV30 and TRBJ1-2): SQTIHQWPATLVQPVGSPLSLECTVEGTSNPNLYWYRQAAGRGLQLLFYSVGIGQISSEVPQNLSASRPQDRQFILSSKKLLLSDSGFYLCAWSAGVRLYGYTFGSGTRLTVV.

The V call is TRBV7-8, the J call TRBJ1-1; D call uncertain. This CDR3 has 11 amino acids. Germline lookup yields CDR1 SGHVS and CDR2 FQNEAQ. V was cut by 2 bases and J by 4 bases, with 2 bases left in between. The CDR3 sequence: CASSLLTEAFF. CDR3 DNA: TGTGCCAGCAGCTTACTCACTGAAGCTTTCTTT.

This clone showed up just once. The rearrangement uses TRBV14 and TRBJ1-4; 7 positions match TRBD1. V lost 1 base, J lost 8 bases, and 7 bases stayed unmatched. The germline V gene encodes CDR1 SGHDN and CDR2 FVKESK. The CDR3 has 15 residues. CDR3 loop: CASSQAVGGQEKLFF. The CDR3 bases are TGTGCCAGCAGCCAAGCGGTAGGGGGCCAGGAAAAACTGTTTTTT.

The V call is TRBV5-4, the J call TRBJ2-7; D perhaps matches TRBD2 (5 bases). V was clipped by 3 bases and J by 0 bases, with 7 bases between them. Germline V gene data show CDR1 as SGHNT and CDR2 as YYREEE (reference sequence). The CDR3 runs 13 residues. The CDR3 is CASSSAGSYEQYF. The DNA of the CDR3 is TGTGCCAGCAGCTCGGCGGGCTCCTACGAGCAGTACTTC.

The rearrangement uses TRBV6-1 and TRBJ2-3; 9 bases match TRBD1. The CDR3 length is 15 residues. V lost 5 bases to trimming and J lost 2 bases; unmatched junction nucleotides: 5. The germline CDR1 and CDR2 sequences are MNHNS and SASEGT. The CDR3 nucleotides read TGTGCCAGCAGTCCTAGGGACAGGGCCACAGATACGCAGTATTTT. As protein: CASSPRDRATDTQYF.

This clone was observed a few times. This same CDR3 is encoded by further DNA sequences in the sample. This chain links TRBV6-1 with TRBJ2-5; D is uncertain. CDR1 and CDR2 from the germline V gene are MNHNS and SASEGT. The CDR3 runs 12 residues. V was shortened by 0 bases and J by 7 bases, with 6 bases between the two germline ends. The DNA for the CDR3 is TGTGCCAGCAGTGAAGCCCCGGGGACCCAGTACTTC. Amino acids: CASSEAPGTQYF.

The chain combines TRBV6-6 with TRBJ1-2; D gene ambiguous. V shed 2 bases and J shed 7 bases, with 17 bases lying between them. Germline CDR1 is MNHNY and CDR2 is SVGAGI (reference sequence). The CDR3 spans 15 residues. Written as DNA, the CDR3 is TGTGCCAGCAGTTACGAGGCCCTTAGCCTGGGTGGCTACACCTTC. The encoded protein is CASSYEALSLGGYTF.

The V and J genes are TRBV11-2 and TRBJ2-7; a possible D gene is TRBD2 (6 bases). This CDR3 comprises 14 residues. The germline V gene has CDR1 SGHAT and CDR2 FQNNGV. With 5 bases removed from V and 3 bases from J, the gap between germline ends came to 14 bases. CDR3 DNA sequence: TGTGCCAGCAGCGTGGCGGGACGGGTCTACGAGCAGTACTTC. Protein sequence: CASSVAGRVYEQYF.

The CDR3 sequence is CASSIGQYGYTF. The CDR3 DNA reads TGTGCCAGCAGTATCGGACAATATGGCTACACCTTC. The chain links TRBV11-2 to TRBJ1-2, with D tentatively TRBD1 (5 bases). Germline-derived CDR1 and CDR2 are SGHAT and FQNNGV. The CDR3 loop spans 12 amino acids. Trimming took 6 bases from V and 5 from J, leaving 10 bases between them.

The J gene is TRBJ1-1, the V gene TRBV6-5; no firm D call. This CDR3 is built from 14 residues. V lost 6 bases and J lost 0, with 11 bases in between. Germline-derived CDR1 and CDR2 are MNHEY and SVGAGI. The CDR3, as DNA: TGTGCCAGCAGGCCCCGGGGATTGAACACTGAAGCTTTCTTT. Protein sequence: CASRPRGLNTEAFF.

The rearrangement links TRBV29-1 to TRBJ2-5, with 14 bases aligning to TRBD2. The CDR3 covers 15 residues. V gave up 6 bases and J gave up 0 bases; unmatched junction bases: 3. Germline assignment: CDR1 SQVTM and CDR2 ANQGSEA. The CDR3 bases are TGCAGCGTCCGGACTAGCGGGAGGTACCAAGAGACCCAGTACTTC. Translated: CSVRTSGRYQETQYF.

This chain joins TRBV7-2 and TRBJ1-5, with TRBD1 matching 7 bases. The CDR3 is made up of 14 amino acids. V shed 4 bases, J shed 8 bases, and the junction held 8 bases outside the gene matches. Germline loops: CDR1 SGHTA, CDR2 FQGNSA. CDR3 amino acids: CASSSQTGMEPQHF. CDR3 bases: TGTGCCAGCAGCTCTCAGACAGGGATGGAGCCCCAGCATTTT. The full variable domain, completed using reference TRBV7-2 and TRBJ1-5, is GAGVSQSPSNKVTEKGKDVELRCDPISGHTALYWYRQSLGQGLEFLIYFQGNSAPDKSGLPSDRFSAERTGGSVSTLTIQRTQQEDSAVYLCASSSQTGMEPQHFGDGTRLSIL.

The genes are TRBV14 and TRBJ2-2, with D possibly TRBD1 on 5 matching bases. The CDR3 loop spans 15 amino acids. Germline values: CDR1 SGHDN, CDR2 FVKESK. Trimming removed 2 bases at V and 2 bases at J, with 9 bases between. CDR3 in amino acids: CASSQQGTNTGELFF. The DNA of the CDR3 is TGTGCCAGCAGCCAACAGGGAACCAACACCGGGGAGCTGTTTTTT.

The chain combines TRBV30 with TRBJ2-7; D unresolved. Trimming left V 8 bases short and J 0 bases short, with 8 bases between. Germline V gene data show CDR1 as GTSNPN and CDR2 as SVGIG (reference sequence). The CDR3 totals 11 residues. CDR3 region: CAVSSSYEQYF. The DNA of the CDR3 is TGTGCCGTCAGTTCCTCCTACGAGCAGTACTTC.

CDR3 loop: CASSPGQGAGYEQFF. In DNA, the CDR3 is TGTGCCAGCAGCCCGGGACAGGGGGCTGGCTATGAGCAGTTCTTC. The V call is TRBV7-7, the J call TRBJ2-1; TRBD1 agrees at 12 bases. The CDR3 runs to 15 residues. V was clipped by 5 bases and J by 8 bases; unmatched bases: 7. Germline V gives CDR1 SSHAT, CDR2 FNYEAQ (reference sequence).

The V call is TRBV11-3, the J call TRBJ1-1; no firm D call. V lost 5 bases, J lost 8 bases, and 9 bases lay in between. Germline V CDR1 and CDR2: SGHNT, YENEEA. This CDR3 comprises 11 residues. This chain's CDR3 is CASSPRLEAFF. CDR3 sequence (DNA): TGTGCCAGCAGCCCCAGACTAGAAGCTTTCTTT.

The chain recombines TRBV30 with TRBJ2-7, with D possibly being TRBD1 (6 bases). The germline gives CDR1 GTSNPN, CDR2 SVGIG (reference sequence). Trimming stripped 5 bases from V and 5 bases from J, with 16 bases between. This CDR3 is 13 amino acids long. In DNA form, the CDR3 reads TGTGCCTGGGGGAAAACAGGGAGCAACGAGCAGTACTTC. Protein sequence: CAWGKTGSNEQYF.

J is TRBJ1-2 and V is TRBV30; D gene uncertain. Per the germline V gene, CDR1 is GTSNPN and CDR2 is SVGIG (reference sequence). Trimming removed 2 bases from V and 8 bases from J, with 9 bases in between. The CDR3 covers 11 residues. As DNA, the CDR3 is TGTGCCTGGAGTAATGGAGGAGGCTACACCTTC. Amino acids: CAWSNGGGYTF. Together with reference TRBV30 and TRBJ1-2, the CDR3 gives the full variable domain: SQTIHQWPATLVQPVGSPLSLECTVEGTSNPNLYWYRQAAGRGLQLLFYSVGIGQISSEVPQNLSASRPQDRQFILSSKKLLLSDSGFYLCAWSNGGGYTFGSGTRLTVV.

The rearrangement links TRBV30 to TRBJ2-7; possibly TRBD1 for D (6 bases). V dropped 5 bases and J dropped 2 bases, with 10 bases sitting between them. Germline CDR1 reads GTSNPN; CDR2 reads SVGIG (reference sequence). The CDR3 consists of 12 residues. CDR3 sequence (DNA): TGTGCCTGGCGGGACAATGCCTACGAGCAGTACTTC. It is translated as CAWRDNAYEQYF.

V gene TRBV30 combines with J gene TRBJ2-5; D ambiguous. The CDR3 is made up of 13 amino acids. Trimming took off 4 bases at V and 2 bases at J, with 11 bases between the two ends. Germline CDR1 reads GTSNPN; CDR2 reads SVGIG (reference sequence). CDR3 loop: CAWTGSSQETQYF. The CDR3 DNA is TGTGCCTGGACAGGCAGCTCACAAGAGACCCAGTACTTC.

V is TRBV6-6 and J is TRBJ1-1; TRBD1 might be the D (6 bases). The CDR3 extends over 13 amino acids. Germline V lookup: CDR1 MNHNY, CDR2 SVGAGI (reference sequence). Trimming left V 6 bases short and J 4 bases short, with 12 bases between. The CDR3 region has the DNA TGTGCCAGCAGACGACAGGAGCTCACTGAAGCTTTCTTT. Residues: CASRRQELTEAFF.

V gene TRBV29-1 combines with J gene TRBJ1-2, with TRBD1 as a possible D gene (5 bases). This CDR3 is 13 amino acids long. The germline CDR1 and CDR2 sequences are SQVTM and ANQGSEA. V gave up 3 bases and J gave up 5 bases, with 13 bases separating them. CDR3 bases: TGCAGCGTTGACAGGGTACCGGCGTATGGCTACACCTTC. It encodes CSVDRVPAYGYTF.

In DNA, the CDR3 is TGCGCCAGCAGCCAAGACAAGAGGATTCCGGATGGCTACACCTTC. Translating it yields CASSQDKRIPDGYTF. V and J are TRBV4-1 and TRBJ1-2, with D hard to call. Germline values: CDR1 MGHRA, CDR2 YSYEKL. The CDR3 loop spans 15 amino acids. Trimming removed 0 bases from V and 6 bases from J, with 14 bases in between.